This T cell receptor beta chain was recovered during a study of blood T cell repertoires in COVID-19. At the level of the study: Sample material is recorded as cDNA or gDNA derived from T cells, B-cell-depleted T cells, or PBMCs.

Germline CDR1 and CDR2: SGDLS and YYNGEE. Trimming took 4 bases from V and 0 from J, leaving 18 bases between them. This CDR3 comprises 17 residues. Sequencing was performed with immunoSEQ multiplex PCR; in TCRdb, only in-frame clones are kept and a portion is missing. This table holds about 240,000 clones, approximately 86% found once. The source is a woman aged 30 to 39 who had recovered from COVID-19. The sequencing input was peripheral blood. The chain has TRBV9 and TRBJ2-3; D possibly corresponds to TRBD2 (7 bases). The CDR3 nucleotides read TGTGCCAGCAGCTCCTCGGGGGGCAATCCTAGCACAGATACGCAGTATTTT. This encodes CASSSSGGNPSTDTQYF.